These T cell receptor beta chains were read from a single sample in a study of cytomegalovirus exposure and HLA in healthy donors. Sequenced by immunoSEQ multiplex PCR; TCRdb stores in-frame clones only, minus some. This table holds 70,000 to 95,000 clones, 78% found once. The sample was PBMCs. These receptor sequences come from a man in his forties in good health and CMV-seronegative. CDR3s include the opening cysteine and the closing phenylalanine or tryptophan. A D gene is named only where the DNA matches it firmly. Some rows have no size entry. The others give once, few or many, or a class for an expanded clone.

CDR3 length	clone size	V gene	D gene	J gene	CDR3 DNA	CDR3 protein
14	NA	TRBV6-1	NA	TRBJ2-1	TGTGCCAGCAGTGGGGCAGGGGGGCCCAATGAGCAGTTCTTC	CASSGAGGPNEQFF
13	NA	TRBV6-1	NA	TRBJ1-2	TGTGCCAGCAGTGATCGGTCTGGCTATGGCTACACCTTC	CASSDRSGYGYTF
14	NA	TRBV28	NA	TRBJ2-7	TGTGCCAGCAGTCTGACAGGTCAGAACTACGAGCAGTACTTC	CASSLTGQNYEQYF
15	NA	TRBV9	TRBD1	TRBJ1-5	TGTGCCAGCAGCCTACAGGGGGCTTGGAATCAGCCCCAGCATTTT	CASSLQGAWNQPQHF
16	NA	TRBV18	TRBD1	TRBJ2-3	TGTGCCAGCTCGGGGGACAGGGGGCGGGCCACAGATACGCAGTATTTT	CASSGDRGRATDTQYF
12	NA	TRBV28	NA	TRBJ1-4	TGTGCCAGCAGAACTACCCATAAAAAACTGTTTTTT	CASRTTHKKLFF
14	NA	TRBV19	TRBD2	TRBJ2-7	TGTGCCAGTAGCTTCAGCGGGAGAATGTACGAGCAGTACTTC	CASSFSGRMYEQYF
15	NA	TRBV6-1	TRBD2	TRBJ2-2	TGTGCCAGCAGTTCCGGGACTAGAGACACCGGGGAGCTGTTTTTT	CASSSGTRDTGELFF
14	NA	TRBV5-1	TRBD1	TRBJ1-2	TGCGCCAGCAGCTTGGAGGGACAGGGCAATGGCTACACCTTC	CASSLEGQGNGYTF
13	NA	TRBV19	NA	TRBJ1-1	TGTGCCAGTAGTGCTACAGTGAACACTGAAGCTTTCTTT	CASSATVNTEAFF
11	once	TRBV5-1	TRBD1	TRBJ1-1	TGCGCCAGCAGGACAGGGGTGAGAGCTTTCTTT	CASRTGVRAFF
15	NA	TRBV11-2	TRBD1	TRBJ1-6	TGTGCCAGCAGCCTCCAGACAGGGACCAATTCACCCCTCCACTTT	CASSLQTGTNSPLHF
14	few	TRBV5-5	NA	TRBJ1-1	TGTGCCAGCAGCTTCGGAGGAGGGCCCACTGAAGCTTTCTTT	CASSFGGGPTEAFF
16	once	TRBV5-1	TRBD1	TRBJ2-2	TGCGCCAGCAGCTTAAGGGGGCGCACGAACACCGGGGAGCTGTTTTTT	CASSLRGRTNTGELFF
17	NA	TRBV10-1	NA	TRBJ2-1	TGCGCCAGCAGTGAGTCGACCGTAGGGGTCTTGTACAATGAGCAGTTCTTC	CASSESTVGVLYNEQFF
16	NA	TRBV28	NA	TRBJ1-1	TGTGCCAGCAGTTTTACTCCGACAGCCAAGAACACTGAAGCTTTCTTT	CASSFTPTAKNTEAFF
16	once	TRBV5-1	NA	TRBJ2-1	TGCGCCAGCAGCTTAGGGGGTGTGGGCTCCTACAATGAGCAGTTCTTC	CASSLGGVGSYNEQFF
15	NA	TRBV15	TRBD1	TRBJ2-1	TGTGCCACCAGCAGAGAAGCCGGGACAGCAAATGAGCAGTTCTTC	CATSREAGTANEQFF
14	NA	TRBV11-2	NA	TRBJ1-1	TGTGCCAGCAGCTTAGTGGGGGGGACCACTGAAGCTTTCTTT	CASSLVGGTTEAFF
14	NA	TRBV6-5	NA	TRBJ1-5	TGTGCCAGCAGTGAAGGGGGGGGTGGTCAGCCCCAGCATTTT	CASSEGGGGQPQHF
10	NA	TRBV6-1	NA	TRBJ1-1	TGTGCCAGTAGGAACACTGAAGCTTTCTTT	CASRNTEAFF
16	NA	TRBV28	NA	TRBJ2-3	TGTGCCAGCAGTCCTCGGACTGAGACTAGCACAGATACGCAGTATTTT	CASSPRTETSTDTQYF
14	NA	TRBV19	TRBD1	TRBJ1-1	TGTGCCAGTACTGAGACAGGGCCGGGTACTGAAGCTTTCTTT	CASTETGPGTEAFF
10	NA	TRBV20-1	NA	TRBJ1-2	TGCAGTGCCCATTACTATGGCTACACCTTC	CSAHYYGYTF
15	NA	TRBV6-1	NA	TRBJ2-1	TGTGCCAGCCGCGTTCCAGGGGTCTTCTACAATGAGCAGTTCTTC	CASRVPGVFYNEQFF
13	NA	TRBV5-1	NA	TRBJ1-2	TGCGCCAGCAGCCCAATGGCGGGGGATAGCTACACCTTC	CASSPMAGDSYTF
11	NA	TRBV20-1	NA	TRBJ2-2	TGCAGTGCTAGAGCGAGACAGGAGCTGTTTTTT	CSARARQELFF
16	few	TRBV5-1	NA	TRBJ2-3	TGCGCCAGCAGCTTGGGGGGGACACATAGCACAGATACGCAGTATTTT	CASSLGGTHSTDTQYF
13	NA	TRBV19	TRBD1	TRBJ1-2	TGTGCCAGTAGTCAACAGGGGGACTATGGCTACACCTTC	CASSQQGDYGYTF
11	NA	TRBV2	NA	TRBJ2-2	TGTGCCAGCTCTAAGTCCGGGGAGCTGTTTTTT	CASSKSGELFF
14	few	TRBV7-3	TRBD1	TRBJ2-3	TGTGCCAGCAGCTGGACAGGGGTACAAGATACGCAGTATTTT	CASSWTGVQDTQYF
13	NA	TRBV6-1	NA	TRBJ2-3	TGTGCCAGCAGGGGGACTAGCACAGATACGCAGTATTTT	CASRGTSTDTQYF
12	NA	TRBV7-9	NA	TRBJ2-7	TGTGCCAGCACGAGGGGAGCGGGCGAGCAGTACTTC	CASTRGAGEQYF
16	NA	TRBV27	TRBD1	TRBJ2-3	TGTGCCAGCAGTGTGGGACAGGGAATAGGGGCAGATACGCAGTATTTT	CASSVGQGIGADTQYF
16	NA	TRBV6-1	NA	TRBJ1-4	TGTGCCAGCAGTGAATACAGGTCCACACTTGAAGAAAAACTGTTTTTT	CASSEYRSTLEEKLFF
15	NA	TRBV7-9	TRBD2	TRBJ2-7	TGTGCCAGCAGCTTGACTAGCGGGAGAGCCTACGAGCAGTACTTC	CASSLTSGRAYEQYF
15	NA	TRBV7-3	TRBD2	TRBJ2-7	TGTGCCAGCAGCTTGGGACTAGTGAGCTCCTACGAGCAGTACTTC	CASSLGLVSSYEQYF
15	NA	TRBV7-9	TRBD1	TRBJ2-2	TGTGCCAGCAGATCGACAGGGGACTACACCGGGGAGCTGTTTTTT	CASRSTGDYTGELFF
11	NA	TRBV29-1	NA	TRBJ1-1	TGCAGCGTTGACGGCGGAACTGAAGCTTTCTTT	CSVDGGTEAFF
14	NA	TRBV30	TRBD1	TRBJ1-4	TGTGCCTGGCGCAAACAGGGGGCAGGAGAAAAACTGTTTTTT	CAWRKQGAGEKLFF
16	NA	TRBV5-1	TRBD2	TRBJ2-2	TGCGCCAGCAGCTTATCTAGCGGGGGGCGCACCGGGGAGCTGTTTTTT	CASSLSSGGRTGELFF
17	NA	TRBV2	NA	TRBJ2-2	TGTGCCAGCAGAACACAGGACCCATTCTTTCTAGCCGGGGAGCTGTTTTTT	CASRTQDPFFLAGELFF
17	NA	TRBV5-1	TRBD1	TRBJ2-2	TGCGCCAGCAGGTTCAGGTCAACAGGGGGCAACACCGGGGAGCTGTTTTTT	CASRFRSTGGNTGELFF
13	NA	TRBV10-3	TRBD2	TRBJ2-5	TGTGCCACCCGACTAGCGGGAGAAGAGACCCAGTACTTC	CATRLAGEETQYF
17	NA	TRBV7-8	TRBD2	TRBJ2-1	TGTGCCAGCAGCCCGCGACCCGGGACTAGCTCCTACAATGAGCAGTTCTTC	CASSPRPGTSSYNEQFF
14	NA	TRBV6-1	TRBD1	TRBJ1-4	TGTGCCAGCAGTCCCGGGGACAGGGTAGGAAAACTGTTTTTT	CASSPGDRVGKLFF
16	NA	TRBV5-1	NA	TRBJ2-6	TGCGCCAGCAGCCCGGGGGGCGCGGAAGGGGCCAACGTCCTGACTTTC	CASSPGGAEGANVLTF
17	few	TRBV5-1	TRBD1	TRBJ1-1	TGCGCCAGCAGCTTGGTTTACAGGGGTGGTGAGGACACTGAAGCTTTCTTT	CASSLVYRGGEDTEAFF
16	once	TRBV6-6	NA	TRBJ1-3	TGTGCCAGCAGTTACGGCAGGGGATGGTCTGGAAACACCATATATTTT	CASSYGRGWSGNTIYF
15	NA	TRBV9	NA	TRBJ1-2	TGTGCCAGCAGCGTAGGGGCAGGGGCTAACTATGGCTACACCTTC	CASSVGAGANYGYTF
15	NA	TRBV6-5	NA	TRBJ1-4	TGTGCCAGCATGGGCAGGGAAAGGTGGAATGAAAAACTGTTTTTT	CASMGRERWNEKLFF
13	few	TRBV29-1	NA	TRBJ2-1	TGCAGCAGTGGGGAGGTGATCTACAATGAGCAGTTCTTC	CSSGEVIYNEQFF
16	NA	TRBV5-6	TRBD1	TRBJ2-7	TGTGCCAGCAGCTTGCCCGGGACAGGGGGCTCGCGGGAGCAGTACTTC	CASSLPGTGGSREQYF
14	NA	TRBV6-6	TRBD1	TRBJ1-2	TGTGCCAGCAGTCGGGACAGTAATTTCTATGGCTACACCTTC	CASSRDSNFYGYTF
11	NA	TRBV27	NA	TRBJ2-1	TGTGCCAGCAGGGATAGCGTTGAGCAGTTCTTC	CASRDSVEQFF
15	once	TRBV18	NA	TRBJ1-4	TGTGCCAGCTCATCCCGATCAGCAACTAATGAAAAACTGTTTTTT	CASSSRSATNEKLFF
12	once	TRBV7-2	NA	TRBJ2-3	TGTGCCAGCAGCTTACAGCGTACCACGCAGTATTTT	CASSLQRTTQYF
15	NA	TRBV28	TRBD1	TRBJ1-2	TGTGCCAGCAGTTTATTGAGGAGGGGGCCCTATGGCTACACCTTC	CASSLLRRGPYGYTF
11	NA	TRBV19	NA	TRBJ2-1	TGTGCCAGTCGACAGGGAGGTGAGCAGTTCTTC	CASRQGGEQFF
16	few	TRBV28	TRBD2	TRBJ2-7	TGTGCCAGCAGCCCGATGGGGAGCGGGATCAACCACGAGCAGTACTTC	CASSPMGSGINHEQYF